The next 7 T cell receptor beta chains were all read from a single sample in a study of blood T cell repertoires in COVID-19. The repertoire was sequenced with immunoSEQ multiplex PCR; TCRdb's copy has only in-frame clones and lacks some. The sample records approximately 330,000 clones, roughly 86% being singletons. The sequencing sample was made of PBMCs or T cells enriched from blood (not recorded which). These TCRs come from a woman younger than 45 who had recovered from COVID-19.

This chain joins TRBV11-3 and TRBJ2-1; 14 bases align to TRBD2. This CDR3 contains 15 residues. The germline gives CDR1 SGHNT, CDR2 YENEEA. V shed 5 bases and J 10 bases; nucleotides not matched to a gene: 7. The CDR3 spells CASSPGTSGSEEQFF. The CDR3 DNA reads TGTGCCAGCAGCCCGGGGACTAGCGGGAGTGAAGAGCAGTTCTTC.

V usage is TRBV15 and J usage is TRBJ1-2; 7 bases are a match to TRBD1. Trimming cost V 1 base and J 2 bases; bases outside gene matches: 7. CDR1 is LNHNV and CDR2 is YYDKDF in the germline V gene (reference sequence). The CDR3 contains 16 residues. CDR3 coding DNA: TGTGCCACCAGCAGAGCCGGGGACAGAATAAACTATGGCTACACCTTC. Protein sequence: CATSRAGDRINYGYTF.

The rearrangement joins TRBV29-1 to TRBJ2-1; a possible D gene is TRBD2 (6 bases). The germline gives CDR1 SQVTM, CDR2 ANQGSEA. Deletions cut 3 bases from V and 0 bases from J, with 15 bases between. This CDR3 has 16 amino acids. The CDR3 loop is CSVERGAPSSYNEQFF. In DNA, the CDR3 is TGCAGCGTTGAGCGGGGAGCGCCGAGCTCCTACAATGAGCAGTTCTTC.

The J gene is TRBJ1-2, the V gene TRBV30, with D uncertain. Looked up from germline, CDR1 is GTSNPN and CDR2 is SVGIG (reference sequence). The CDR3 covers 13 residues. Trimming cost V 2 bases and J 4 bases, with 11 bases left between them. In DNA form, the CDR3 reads TGTGCCTGGAGTTGGCAGAGCGGCTATGGCTACACCTTC. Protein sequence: CAWSWQSGYGYTF.

CDR3 sequence reads: CSASAGDVMNTEAFF. The CDR3 nucleotides are TGCAGTGCTAGTGCAGGGGACGTAATGAACACTGAAGCTTTCTTT. The rearrangement links TRBV20-1 to TRBJ1-1, with a possible D match to TRBD1 (6 bases). The CDR3 contains 15 residues. V was shortened by 3 bases and J by 0 bases, with 14 bases between the two germline ends. The V gene's germline CDR1 is DFQATT and CDR2 SNEGSKA (reference sequence).

CDR3 region: CASSKWEDTPWRVQYF. CDR3 DNA: TGTGCCAGCAGCAAATGGGAGGACACCCCCTGGAGGGTGCAGTACTTC. J is TRBJ2-7 and V is TRBV21-1; whether TRBD2, the table's D call, matches the DNA was not checked. TRBV21-1 counts as a pseudogene. The CDR3 runs to 16 residues.

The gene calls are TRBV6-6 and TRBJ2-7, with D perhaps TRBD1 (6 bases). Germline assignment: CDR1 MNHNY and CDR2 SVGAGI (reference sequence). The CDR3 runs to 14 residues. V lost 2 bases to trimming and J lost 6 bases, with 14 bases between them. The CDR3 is CASSYPGTGSEQYF. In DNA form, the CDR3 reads TGTGCCAGCAGTTACCCAGGAACAGGGTCCGAGCAGTACTTC.